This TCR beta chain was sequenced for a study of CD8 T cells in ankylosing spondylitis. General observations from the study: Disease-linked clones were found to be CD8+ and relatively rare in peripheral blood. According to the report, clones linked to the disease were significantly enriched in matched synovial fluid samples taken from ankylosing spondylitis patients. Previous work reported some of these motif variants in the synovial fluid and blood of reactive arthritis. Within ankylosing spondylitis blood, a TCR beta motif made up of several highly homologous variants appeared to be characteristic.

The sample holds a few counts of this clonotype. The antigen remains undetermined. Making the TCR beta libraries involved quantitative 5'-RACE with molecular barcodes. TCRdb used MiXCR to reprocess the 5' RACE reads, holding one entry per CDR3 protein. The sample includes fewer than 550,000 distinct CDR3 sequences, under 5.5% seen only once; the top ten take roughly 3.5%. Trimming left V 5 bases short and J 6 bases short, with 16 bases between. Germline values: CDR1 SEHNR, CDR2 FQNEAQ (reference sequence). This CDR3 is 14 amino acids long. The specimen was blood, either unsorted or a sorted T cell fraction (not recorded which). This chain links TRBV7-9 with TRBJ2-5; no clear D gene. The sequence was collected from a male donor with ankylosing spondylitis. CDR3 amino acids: CASSLPAVRQTQYF. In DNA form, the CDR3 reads TGTGCCAGCAGCCTACCGGCCGTTCGGCAGACCCAGTACTTC.